The 9 T cell receptor beta chains listed next were all sequenced from one sample in a study of CD8 T cells in seronegative destructive rheumatoid arthritis. Assay used: immunoSEQ multiplex PCR; TCRdb lists only in-frame clones, some missing. The sample comprises roughly 13,000 clones, under 85% of which are singletons, and about a quarter rests with the top ten. Specimen: CD8+ T cells from blood. Receptors originate from a woman aged 30 to 50 with seronegative destructive rheumatoid arthritis.

V and J are TRBV29-1 and TRBJ2-1, with a weak D call TRBD2 (6 bases). Germline loops: CDR1 SQVTM, CDR2 ANQGSEA. The CDR3 extends over 13 amino acids. Trimming cost V 4 bases and J 5 bases, with 12 bases left between them. CDR3 loop: CSVGAGGDNEQFF. The CDR3 nucleotides are TGCAGCGTTGGGGCGGGCGGGGACAATGAGCAGTTCTTC.

The gene calls are TRBV19 and TRBJ2-6; D not certain. The CDR3 runs 14 residues. CDR1 is LNHDA and CDR2 is SQIVND in the germline V gene (reference sequence). Trimming stripped 5 bases from V and 0 bases from J, with 5 bases between. CDR3 protein: CASSPLSGANVLTF. Written as DNA, the CDR3 is TGTGCCAGTAGTCCCCTCTCTGGGGCCAACGTCCTGACTTTC.

The chain combines TRBV7-9 with TRBJ2-7; D unresolved. V was cut by 4 bases and J by 1 base, with 8 bases left in between. The CDR3 sequence is 13 residues long. The germline V gene has CDR1 SEHNR and CDR2 FQNEAQ (reference sequence). This CDR3 reads CASSSDGSYEQYV. The CDR3 DNA follows: TGTGCCAGCAGCTCCGACGGGTCCTACGAGCAGTACGTC.

V usage is TRBV7-9 and J usage is TRBJ1-5; D ambiguous. Trimming took off 5 bases at V and 3 bases at J, with 5 bases between the two ends. The CDR3 has 12 amino acids. Looked up from germline, CDR1 is SEHNR and CDR2 is FQNEAQ (reference sequence). The CDR3 protein is CASSLPNQPQHF. The CDR3 nucleotides are TGTGCCAGCAGCCTTCCCAATCAGCCCCAGCATTTT.

This rearrangement joins TRBV7-9 to TRBJ2-1; 12 nucleotides match TRBD1. Germline V gene sequence: CDR1 SEHNR, CDR2 FQNEAQ (reference sequence). CDR3 length: 14 residues. V was clipped by 5 bases and J by 8 bases; unmatched bases: 4. The CDR3 DNA is TGTGCCAGCAGCCCCCGGGACAGGGGGCATGAGCAGTTCTTC. Translated: CASSPRDRGHEQFF.

The chain carries TRBV6-4 and TRBJ2-7; 10 bases line up with TRBD2. J was trimmed by 2 bases and V by 6 bases; bases with no gene match: 10. The CDR3 is 16 amino acids. Germline assignment: CDR1 MRHNA and CDR2 SNTAGT. DNA for the CDR3: TGTGCCAGCAGGGTTATACTAGCGGGGAACACCTACGAGCAGTACGTC. Its translation: CASRVILAGNTYEQYV.

The V call is TRBV13, the J call TRBJ2-3; TRBD2 matches at 9 bases. Germline CDR1 PRHDT, CDR2 FYEKMQ (reference sequence). This CDR3 region has 16 residues. V was clipped by 6 bases and J by 6 bases; unmatched bases: 13. In DNA form, the CDR3 reads TGTGCCAGCAGTCCCCCATCAGCGGGAGGCGGGGATACGCAGTATTTT. It codes for CASSPPSAGGGDTQYF.

The chain combines TRBV7-7 with TRBJ2-5, with D maybe TRBD1 (6 bases). Germline values: CDR1 SSHAT, CDR2 FNYEAQ (reference sequence). The CDR3 has 15 amino acids. V lost 0 bases, J lost 3 bases, and 11 bases lay in between. The chain's CDR3 is CASSLALGGKETQYF. CDR3 nucleotides: TGTGCCAGCAGCTTAGCGCTAGGGGGAAAAGAGACCCAGTACTTC.

The chain combines TRBV6-4 with TRBJ2-3, with TRBD2 matching 8 bases. The CDR3 length is 15 residues. J gave up 1 base and V 0 bases, and 0 bases lay outside the gene matches. Germline V gene lookup returns CDR1 MRHNA and CDR2 SNTAGT. The CDR3: CASSDSSGGTDTQYF. The CDR3 DNA is TGTGCCAGCAGTGACTCTAGCGGGGGCACAGATACGCAGTATTTT.